A single sample gave rise to the 15 T cell receptor beta chains below, sequenced in a study of shared clonotypes between healthy human individuals. Produced via immunoSEQ multiplex PCR; TCRdb's table is partial and in-frame only. The profile covers under 2,500,000 clones, with approximately 95% appearing a single time and around 0.13% taken by the ten largest. Material for sequencing was naive CD4+ T cells sorted from blood. Subset in this sample: CD45RA+ positively selected. The source of these receptors is a man between 18 and 29 years old in good health.

The gene calls are TRBV30 and TRBJ2-1; D remains unclear. V was cut by 2 bases and J by 9 bases, with 11 bases left in between. Germline CDR1 is GTSNPN and CDR2 is SVGIG (reference sequence). This CDR3 comprises 12 residues. The CDR3 DNA reads TGTGCCTGGAGTCCACACCTCGGTGAGCAGTTCTTC. It is translated as CAWSPHLGEQFF.

V usage is TRBV25-1 and J usage is TRBJ2-2, with TRBD1 as a possible D gene (5 bases). From germline, CDR1 is MGHDK and CDR2 SYGVNS. V shed 1 base and J shed 7 bases, with 10 bases lying between them. The CDR3 is 14 amino acids. The chain's CDR3 is CASSESPGIGELFF. The CDR3 DNA sequence: TGTGCCAGCAGTGAATCGCCAGGGATCGGGGAGCTGTTTTTT.

V is TRBV19 and J is TRBJ1-6; 7 nucleotides match TRBD1. This CDR3 has 15 amino acids. Germline trimming cut 3 bases from V and 10 bases from J; bases unmatched to any gene: 9. Germline CDR1 is LNHDA and CDR2 is SQIVND (reference sequence). For the CDR3, the DNA is TGTGCCAGTAGTATTCTAAGACAGGGAACCTCACCCCTCCACTTT. Its translation is CASSILRQGTSPLHF.

The chain links TRBV28 to TRBJ2-5; tentatively, D is TRBD1 (5 bases). Germline V gene sequence: CDR1 MDHEN, CDR2 SYDVKM. Trimming removed 7 bases from V and 4 bases from J, with 16 bases in between. CDR3 length: 14 residues. In DNA, the CDR3 is TGTGCCAGCAACCGGAAGCAAGGGGCAGAGACCCAGTACTTC. The encoded protein is CASNRKQGAETQYF.

Comments on this clone: Other DNA sequences within the sample encode an identical CDR3. The chain has TRBV19 and TRBJ1-2; 8 bases are shared with TRBD1. Per germline, CDR1 LNHDA and CDR2 SQIVND (reference sequence). This CDR3 has 14 amino acids. V lost 3 bases to trimming and J lost 5 bases; unmatched junction nucleotides: 5. The CDR3 nucleotides read TGTGCCAGTAGTATTGGACAGGGTGGTTATGGCTACACCTTC. As protein: CASSIGQGGYGYTF. Full variable domain (outside the CDR3, taken from reference TRBV19 and TRBJ1-2): DGGITQSPKYLFRKEGQNVTLSCEQNLNHDAMYWYRQDPGQGLRLIYYSQIVNDFQKGDIAEGYSVSREKKESFPLTVTSAQKNPTAFYLCASSIGQGGYGYTFGSGTRLTVV.

This clone was observed once. The J gene is TRBJ2-2, the V gene TRBV5-1, with TRBD2 identical over 8 bases. After removal of 3 bases from V and 7 bases from J, the junction contained 8 bases not matched to a gene. This CDR3 comprises 15 residues. The V gene's germline CDR1 is SGHRS and CDR2 YFSETQ. CDR3 nucleotide sequence: TGCGCCAGCAGCTCTACGGGAGGGCCGGTCGGGGAGCTGTTTTTT. Protein sequence: CASSSTGGPVGELFF. Combining the CDR3 with reference TRBV5-1 and TRBJ2-2 gives the whole variable domain KAGVTQTPRYLIKTRGQQVTLSCSPISGHRSVSWYQQTPGQGLQFLFEYFSETQRNKGNFPGRFSGRQFSNSRSEMNVSTLELGDSALYLCASSSTGGPVGELFFGEGSRLTVL.

To note about this clone: This sample includes further DNA sequences coding for the same CDR3. The chain uses TRBV6-1 and TRBJ1-6; D remains ambiguous. Germline CDR1 is MNHNS and CDR2 is SASEGT. The V and J ends lost 1 base and 0 bases respectively, with 10 bases between them. The CDR3 extends over 17 amino acids. CDR3 in DNA: TGTGCCAGCAGTGAAGGGTTGGAGAGCTCCTATAATTCACCCCTCCACTTT. It is translated as CASSEGLESSYNSPLHF.

The chain joins TRBV11-2 to TRBJ2-2; tentatively, D is TRBD1 (7 bases). Trimming left V 2 bases short and J 6 bases short, with 13 bases between. Per germline, CDR1 SGHAT and CDR2 FQNNGV. The CDR3 runs to 15 residues. CDR3 DNA: TGTGCCAGCAGCTTAAGGCCAGGGGGGCCCGGGGAGCTGTTTTTT. This codes for CASSLRPGGPGELFF.

The J gene is TRBJ2-1, the V gene TRBV5-1; 8 bases line up with TRBD2. Per the germline V gene, CDR1 is SGHRS and CDR2 is YFSETQ. The CDR3 totals 17 residues. V dropped 0 bases and J dropped 5; count of bases not matched to a gene: 10. CDR3 nucleotides: TGCGCCAGCAGCTTGGCCTCGTCATCAGCGGGGGACAATGAGCAGTTCTTC. It yields the protein CASSLASSSAGDNEQFF.

The table lists this clone with a count of one. The CDR3 loop is CASVAGGSYNEQFF. In DNA, the CDR3 is TGTGCCAGTGTAGCGGGAGGCTCCTACAATGAGCAGTTCTTC. V and J are TRBV6-6 and TRBJ2-1; TRBD2 agrees at 10 bases. The germline V gene encodes CDR1 MNHNY and CDR2 SVGAGI (reference sequence). V lost 9 bases and J lost 0; bases outside the gene matches: 2. This CDR3 spans 14 amino acids.

This chain's CDR3 is CASSQQTERLRNEQFF. CDR3 coding DNA: TGTGCCAGCAGCCAACAGACAGAGAGACTTCGAAATGAGCAGTTCTTC. This chain links TRBV14 with TRBJ2-1; TRBD1 might be the D (5 bases). The CDR3 runs to 16 residues. The V and J ends lost 2 bases and 7 bases respectively, with 18 bases between them. Germline V gene lookup returns CDR1 SGHDN and CDR2 FVKESK.

The chain carries TRBV7-9 and TRBJ2-5; D is unclear. The germline V gene has CDR1 SEHNR and CDR2 FQNEAQ (reference sequence). V was clipped by 2 bases and J by 1 base, with 14 bases between them. This CDR3 contains 16 residues. CDR3 loop: CASSLTLLRAQETQYF. The CDR3 nucleotides read TGTGCCAGCAGCTTAACTCTCCTACGAGCCCAAGAGACCCAGTACTTC.

The CDR3 here is CASSTYRSSYEQYF. CDR3 DNA sequence: TGTGCCAGTAGTACCTACCGAAGCTCCTACGAGCAGTACTTC. This chain joins TRBV19 and TRBJ2-7; D is unresolved. Trimming left V 4 bases short and J 0 bases short, with 10 bases between. There are 14 residues in the CDR3. The germline V gene encodes CDR1 LNHDA and CDR2 SQIVND (reference sequence). The full variable domain, completed using reference TRBV19 and TRBJ2-7, is DGGITQSPKYLFRKEGQNVTLSCEQNLNHDAMYWYRQDPGQGLRLIYYSQIVNDFQKGDIAEGYSVSREKKESFPLTVTSAQKNPTAFYLCASSTYRSSYEQYFGPGTRLTVT.

CDR3 DNA sequence: TGTGCCTGGAGTGTATCCCCCCCCCGGGCCTCTGGGGCCAACGTCCTGACTTTC. This codes for CAWSVSPPRASGANVLTF. The chain is built from TRBV30 and TRBJ2-6; D unclear. Germline assignment: CDR1 GTSNPN and CDR2 SVGIG (reference sequence). This CDR3 spans 18 amino acids. The germline V and J ends were trimmed by 0 bases and 0 bases, with 15 bases remaining between them.

This clone was recorded once. This chain links TRBV5-4 with TRBJ1-3, with unresolved D. Trimming took off 0 bases at V and 0 bases at J, with 4 bases between the two ends. In germline, CDR1 is SGHNT, CDR2 YYREEE (reference sequence). This CDR3 region has 14 residues. The CDR3 nucleotides read TGTGCCAGCAGCTTGGCGGACTCTGGAAACACCATATATTTT. This codes for CASSLADSGNTIYF.